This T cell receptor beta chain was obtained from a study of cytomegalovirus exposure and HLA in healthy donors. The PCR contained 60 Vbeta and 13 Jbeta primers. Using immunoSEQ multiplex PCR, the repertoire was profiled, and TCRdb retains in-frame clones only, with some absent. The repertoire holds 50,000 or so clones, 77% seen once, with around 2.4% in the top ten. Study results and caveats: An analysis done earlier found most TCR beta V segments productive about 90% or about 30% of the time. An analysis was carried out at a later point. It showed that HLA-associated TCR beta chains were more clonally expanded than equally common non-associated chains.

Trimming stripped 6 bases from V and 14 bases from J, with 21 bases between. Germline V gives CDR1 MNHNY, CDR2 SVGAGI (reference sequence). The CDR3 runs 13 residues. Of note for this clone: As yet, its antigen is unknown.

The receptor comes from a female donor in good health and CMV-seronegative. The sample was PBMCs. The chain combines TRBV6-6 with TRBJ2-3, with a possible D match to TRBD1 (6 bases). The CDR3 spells CASRPPGHPNAYF. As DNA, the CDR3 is TGTGCCAGCAGACCGCCGGGACACCCTAATGCGTATTTT.